This entry features one T cell receptor beta chain sequence. Original data processing: For nucleated cells, counts were estimated from reference gene primer amplification. Using immunoSEQ multiplex PCR, the repertoire was profiled, and TCRdb retains in-frame clones only, with some absent. D and trimming were read from the DNA, whereas the V and J calls and clone size are those reported in that table. The sample holds roughly 200,000 clones, around 90% seen once. The V and J ends lost 0 bases and 6 bases respectively, with 12 bases between them. Germline lookup yields CDR1 SGHNT and CDR2 YYREEE (reference sequence). The CDR3 runs 14 residues. The data derive from a study of blood T cell repertoires in COVID-19. On the study more broadly: From the United States, Italy and Spain came samples of acute and convalescent COVID-19. From T cells, B-cell-depleted T cells, or PBMCs came the material, which was cDNA or gDNA.

The specimen was peripheral blood. This receptor was obtained from a man in his forties with active or convalescent COVID-19. The genes are TRBV5-4 and TRBJ1-1; D ambiguous. In DNA, the CDR3 is TGTGCCAGCAGCTTGGACCAGGCGGGCCCTGAAGCTTTCTTT. Its protein is CASSLDQAGPEAFF. Based on the CDR3 plus reference TRBV5-4 and TRBJ1-1, the full variable domain is ETGVTQSPTHLIKTRGQQVTLRCSSQSGHNTVSWYQQALGQGPQFIFQYYREEENGRGNFPPRFSGLQFPNYSSELNVNALELDDSALYLCASSLDQAGPEAFFGQGTRLTVV.